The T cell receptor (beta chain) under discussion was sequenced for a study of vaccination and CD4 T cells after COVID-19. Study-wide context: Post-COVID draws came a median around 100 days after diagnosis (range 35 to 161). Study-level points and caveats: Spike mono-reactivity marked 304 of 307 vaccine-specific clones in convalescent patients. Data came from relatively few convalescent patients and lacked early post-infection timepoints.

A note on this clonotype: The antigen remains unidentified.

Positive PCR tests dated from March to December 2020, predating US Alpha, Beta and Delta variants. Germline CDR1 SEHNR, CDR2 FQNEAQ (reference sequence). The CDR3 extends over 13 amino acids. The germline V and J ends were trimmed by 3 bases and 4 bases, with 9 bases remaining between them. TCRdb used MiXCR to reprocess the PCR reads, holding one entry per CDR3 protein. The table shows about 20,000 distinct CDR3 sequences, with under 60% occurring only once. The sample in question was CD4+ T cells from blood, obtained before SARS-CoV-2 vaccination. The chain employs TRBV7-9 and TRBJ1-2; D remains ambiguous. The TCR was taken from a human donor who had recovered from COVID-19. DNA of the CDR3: TGTGCCAGCAGCTTTGAAGGTTCCTATGGCTACACCTTC. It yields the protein CASSFEGSYGYTF.